This TCR beta chain was identified during a study of cytomegalovirus exposure and HLA in healthy donors. General study results and limits: DRB1 had the most TCR associations and HLA-C the fewest, a later analysis found, with rates varying by HLA locus. Among immune exposure information, only CMV serostatus was available. In a later analysis, specific HLA alleles were associated with 15,000 to 20,000 TCR beta sequences at a 0.05 false discovery rate. V segments that were indistinguishable, TRBV6-2 and TRBV6-3 among them, were omitted from analysis.

In regard to this clone: Its target is not known.

PCR used 60 Vbeta primers and 13 Jbeta primers. Using immunoSEQ multiplex PCR, the repertoire was profiled, and TCRdb retains in-frame clones only, with some absent. The data contain approximately 150,000 clones, roughly four fifths of them singletons. Per germline, CDR1 SGHRS and CDR2 YFSETQ. This CDR3 region has 14 residues. J gave up 5 bases and V 5 bases, and 1 base lay outside the gene matches. This TCR was sampled from a man in his forties or fifties in good health and CMV-seropositive. The specimen was PBMCs. The chain recombines TRBV5-1 with TRBJ2-3; 14 nucleotides agree with TRBD2. CDR3 DNA sequence: TGCGCCAGCAGGGGACTAGCGGGAGTAGATACGCAGTATTTT. Its protein product is CASRGLAGVDTQYF.